These 25 T cell receptor beta chains came from one sample sequenced in a study of T cell repertoires in cytomegalovirus infection. TCRdb reprocessed the reads with MiXCR, giving one entry per CDR3 protein. The table records 640,000 or so distinct CDR3 sequences, around 35% of them present only once. What these receptors recognize is not known. The specimen was cultured PBMCs, collected from culture after CMV antigen stimulation. Receptor source: a human donor in good health (CMV status not recorded). Some clones in this sample may be carry-over from other donors' samples.

The rearrangement joins TRBV12-3 or TRBV12-4 to TRBJ2-1, with a weak D call TRBD2 (6 bases). This CDR3 comprises 15 residues. V lost 3 bases, J lost 9 bases, and 18 bases lay in between. Here the CDR3 DNA reads TGTGCCAGCAGTTTGCCCCCCGGTGTCGGGGGTGAGCAGTTCTTC. It translates to CASSLPPGVGGEQFF.

This rearrangement joins TRBV7-2 to TRBJ2-1; 7 nucleotides align to TRBD2. Germline V gene lookup returns CDR1 SGHTA and CDR2 FQGNSA. The CDR3 contains 14 residues. V lost 4 bases and J lost 8; bases outside the gene matches: 8. The CDR3 protein is CASSWGGSTDEQFF. CDR3 DNA sequence: TGTGCCAGCAGCTGGGGGGGGTCTACGGATGAGCAGTTCTTC.

In this sample, this clonotype turned up a few times. The J gene is TRBJ2-7, the V gene TRBV10-3; the D is unclear. The CDR3 covers 12 residues. The germline V gene encodes CDR1 ENHRY and CDR2 SYGVKD. V shed 2 bases and J shed 5 bases, with 7 bases lying between them. CDR3 in DNA: TGTGCCATCAGTGAGAACAGCCACGAGCAGTACTTC. This gives the protein CAISENSHEQYF.

The V gene is TRBV4-2, the J gene TRBJ2-3; 12 positions agree with TRBD2. Trimming removed 1 base from V and 5 bases from J; junction bases left unmatched: 7. Germline CDR1 LGHNA, CDR2 YNFKEQ. The CDR3 covers 17 residues. CDR3 bases: TGTGCCAGCAGCCAAGGGCCTAGCGGGAGGGAGGAAGATACGCAGTATTTT. As protein: CASSQGPSGREEDTQYF.

There are many counts of this clonotype. The rearrangement joins TRBV7-2 to TRBJ1-2, with a possible D match to TRBD1 (5 bases). The CDR3 spans 15 residues. Germline loops: CDR1 SGHTA, CDR2 FQGNSA. V was cut by 5 bases and J by 8 bases, with 21 bases left in between. The CDR3 loop is CASSPHPGRLGGYTF. The DNA for the CDR3 is TGTGCCAGCAGCCCCCACCCGGGGCGGCTCGGGGGCTACACCTTC.

The rearrangement uses TRBV12-3 or TRBV12-4 and TRBJ2-5; 9 bases align to TRBD2. Losses at the gene ends were 2 bases for V and 5 bases for J; bases not matched to a gene: 12. The CDR3 consists of 17 residues. The CDR3 nucleotides read TGTGCCAGCAGTTTAAGGGGGGGGGCGGGGGGGTTGGAGACCCAGTACTTC. The encoded protein is CASSLRGGAGGLETQYF.

V gene TRBV5-1 combines with J gene TRBJ2-2; TRBD1 might be the D (6 bases). This CDR3 comprises 14 residues. The V end was cut by 10 bases, the J end by 1 base, with 14 bases between. Germline V gene sequence: CDR1 SGHRS, CDR2 YFSETQ. The CDR3 bases are TGCGCCGTAAAAACAGGGCAGAACACCGGGGAGCTGTTTTTT. It specifies CAVKTGQNTGELFF.

This clonotype was counted only a few times. Written as DNA, the CDR3 is TGTGCCAGCCCCGCTCGCTACGAGCAGTACTTC. It translates to CASPARYEQYF. V is TRBV14 and J is TRBJ2-7; D gene unclear. CDR1 is SGHDN and CDR2 is FVKESK in the germline V gene. The CDR3 sequence is 11 residues long. Trimming shortened V by 8 bases and J by 3 bases, and 8 bases separated the two germline ends. The variable domain in full, completed from reference TRBV14 and TRBJ2-7, reads EAGVTQFPSHSVIEKGQTVTLRCDPISGHDNLYWYRRVMGKEIKFLLHFVKESKQDESGMPNNRFLAERTGGTYSTLKVQPAELEDSGVYFCASPARYEQYFGPGTRLTVT.

The chain combines TRBV2 with TRBJ2-3; unclear D gene. CDR1 is SNHLY and CDR2 is FYNNEI in the germline V gene. The CDR3 extends over 13 amino acids. The V and J ends lost 2 bases and 6 bases respectively, with 9 bases between them. The CDR3 region has the DNA TGTGCCAGCAGTGAATTGGGCCCCGATACGCAGTATTTT. Its translation is CASSELGPDTQYF.

This clonotype has just a few counts. The rearrangement links TRBV4-1 to TRBJ1-2; no definite D call. CDR1 is MGHRA, CDR2 YSYEKL, per germline. Trimming stripped 1 base from V and 4 bases from J, with 10 bases between. The CDR3 is 14 amino acids. DNA of the CDR3: TGCGCCAGCAGCCAAGTCGGGCAGCGCTATGGCTACACCTTC. This encodes CASSQVGQRYGYTF.

The rearrangement links TRBV2 to TRBJ1-3; D perhaps matches TRBD1 (6 bases). The CDR3 runs to 13 residues. Trimming removed 7 bases at V and 3 bases at J, with 10 bases between. Germline lookup yields CDR1 SNHLY and CDR2 FYNNEI. The CDR3 DNA follows: TGTGCCAGCATCCAGGGGAGTGGAAACACCATATATTTT. Translating it yields CASIQGSGNTIYF.

This clonotype was seen once. Germline is not matched at one junction end, which may reflect a read error. The chain carries TRBV7-3 and TRBJ1-5; a possible D gene is TRBD1 (6 bases). The germline gives CDR1 SGHTA, CDR2 FQGTGA. The CDR3 length is 14 residues. CDR3 DNA: TGTGCCAGCAGCTTAGAGGGGCGGGGGCAGCCCAAGCATTTT. Translation: CASSLEGRGQPKHF.

This clonotype turned up a few times. V gene TRBV29-1 combines with J gene TRBJ2-7; the D gene is possibly TRBD1 (7 bases). Deletions cut 6 bases from V and 0 bases from J, with 15 bases between. Germline assignment: CDR1 SQVTM and CDR2 ANQGSEA. This CDR3 is built from 14 residues. This CDR3 reads CSVGGRDSSYEQYF. The CDR3 DNA follows: TGCAGCGTCGGGGGAAGGGACAGCTCCTACGAGCAGTACTTC.

The CDR3 here is CASGLAEYNEQFF. DNA of the CDR3: TGTGCCAGCGGACTAGCAGAGTACAATGAGCAGTTCTTC. V is TRBV11-2 and J is TRBJ2-1; TRBD2 aligns across 8 bases. This CDR3 spans 13 amino acids. The germline gives CDR1 SGHAT, CDR2 FQNNGV. Trimming took 8 bases from V and 4 from J; bases not matched to a gene: 4.

There are many counts of this clonotype. The CDR3 here is CASSPGRAGNTIYF. CDR3 bases: TGTGCCAGCAGCCCAGGGAGGGCTGGAAACACCATATATTTT. J is TRBJ1-3 and V is TRBV7-2; the D gene is possibly TRBD1 (5 bases). The CDR3 runs to 14 residues. CDR1 is SGHTA and CDR2 is FQGNSA in the germline V gene. Trimming took 5 bases from V and 2 from J, leaving 10 bases between them.

V gene TRBV7-9 combines with J gene TRBJ1-5; no reliable D call. The CDR3 sequence is 13 residues long. The germline CDR1 and CDR2 sequences are SEHNR and FQNEAQ (reference sequence). V lost 5 bases to trimming and J lost 4 bases, with 9 bases between them. The CDR3 region has the DNA TGTGCCAGCAGCATCGGACCTAATCAGCCCCAGCATTTT. Translated, it gives CASSIGPNQPQHF.

This sequence joins TRBV7-2 and TRBJ1-6; a weak D match, TRBD1 (6 bases). Per the germline V gene, CDR1 is SGHTA and CDR2 is FQGNSA. CDR3 length: 15 residues. Between the trimmed V and J ends, which lost 6 bases and 0 bases, there was a span of 9 bases. As DNA, the CDR3 is TGTGCCAGCAGGGTACAGGGCTCCTATAATTCACCCCTCCACTTT. Its translation: CASRVQGSYNSPLHF.

The chain joins TRBV19 to TRBJ1-2; 7 positions match TRBD1. This CDR3 comprises 14 residues. J lost 3 bases, V lost 9 bases, and 10 bases had no gene match. CDR1 is LNHDA and CDR2 is SQIVND in the germline V gene (reference sequence). The CDR3 DNA sequence: TGTGCCAGCCTGGGGAGGGGGCGCGACTATGGCTACACCTTC. Residues: CASLGRGRDYGYTF.

This clonotype has a handful of counts. The chain links TRBV27 to TRBJ2-5, with 15 bases that match TRBD2. Per germline, CDR1 MNHEY and CDR2 SMNVEV (reference sequence). CDR3 length equals 15 residues. Trimming cost V 6 bases and J 13 bases; bases outside gene matches: 12. CDR3 sequence (DNA): TGTGCCAGCAGAGACGGGACTAGCGGGGGGATACGACTGTACTTC. Translation: CASRDGTSGGIRLYF.

The chain is built from TRBV20-1 and TRBJ2-4; D may be TRBD1 (5 bases). CDR1 and CDR2 from the germline V gene are DFQATT and SNEGSKA (reference sequence). The CDR3 loop spans 14 amino acids. The germline V and J ends were trimmed by 2 bases and 3 bases, with 11 bases remaining between them. CDR3 DNA: TGCAGTGCTAGAACCCAGGGTGACAAAAACATTCAGTACTTC. Its protein product is CSARTQGDKNIQYF.

This clonotype was seen a handful of times. This chain uses TRBV6-2 or TRBV6-3 with TRBJ2-7, with TRBD1 matching over 7 bases. Losses at the gene ends were 6 bases for V and 4 bases for J; bases not matched to a gene: 9. The CDR3 contains 14 residues. Germline CDR1 MNHEY, CDR2 SVGEGT. CDR3: CASSEPTGLYEQYF. In DNA, the CDR3 is TGTGCCAGCAGCGAACCGACAGGGTTGTACGAGCAGTACTTC.

The chain links TRBV20-1 to TRBJ1-4, with D possibly being TRBD1 (5 bases). The CDR3 is 12 residues long. CDR1 and CDR2 from the germline V gene are DFQATT and SNEGSKA (reference sequence). Trimming cost V 6 bases and J 8 bases, with 13 bases left between them. In DNA, the CDR3 is TGCAGTGCCGGGCTAGGGGAAGAAAAACTGTTTTTT. Translation gives CSAGLGEEKLFF.

This clonotype has more than one count but fewer than ten. The chain couples TRBV12-3 or TRBV12-4 to TRBJ2-2, with D possibly called TRBD1 or TRBD2 (5 bases each). The germline V and J ends were trimmed by 5 bases and 3 bases, with 7 bases remaining between them. The CDR3 runs 13 residues. CDR3 coding DNA: TGTGCCAGCAGTGGGACCTACACCGGGGAGCTGTTTTTT. This sequence encodes CASSGTYTGELFF.

This clonotype was counted many times. J is TRBJ2-7 and V is TRBV7-8; no definite D call. This CDR3 comprises 12 residues. Germline lookup yields CDR1 SGHVS and CDR2 FQNEAQ. Trimming left V 5 bases short and J 5 bases short, with 10 bases between. The CDR3 nucleotides read TGTGCCAGCAGCGTAACGCGCCACGAGCAGTACTTC. Translating gives CASSVTRHEQYF.

This clonotype was counted many times. The rearrangement joins TRBV19 to TRBJ2-7, with no clear D. Between the trimmed V and J ends, which lost 5 bases and 0 bases, there was a span of 8 bases. Germline loops: CDR1 LNHDA, CDR2 SQIVND (reference sequence). This CDR3 region has 13 residues. The CDR3 DNA reads TGTGCCAGTAGTCTACGCAACTCCTACGAGCAGTACTTC. It codes for CASSLRNSYEQYF.